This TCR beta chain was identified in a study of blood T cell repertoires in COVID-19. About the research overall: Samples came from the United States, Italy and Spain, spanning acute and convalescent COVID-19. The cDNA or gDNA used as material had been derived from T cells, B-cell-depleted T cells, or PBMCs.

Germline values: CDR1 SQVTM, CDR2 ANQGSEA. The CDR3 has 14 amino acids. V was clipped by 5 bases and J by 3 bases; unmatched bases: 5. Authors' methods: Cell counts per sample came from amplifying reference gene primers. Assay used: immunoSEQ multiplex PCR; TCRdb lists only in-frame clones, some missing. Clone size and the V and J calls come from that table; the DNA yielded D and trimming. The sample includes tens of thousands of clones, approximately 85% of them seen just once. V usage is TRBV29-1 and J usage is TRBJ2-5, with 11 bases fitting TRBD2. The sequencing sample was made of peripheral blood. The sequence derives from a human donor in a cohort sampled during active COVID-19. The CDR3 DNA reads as TGCAGCGTTACCTCGGGACTAGCGGAAGAGACCCAGTACTTC. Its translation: CSVTSGLAEETQYF.